The table lists the clone carrying this T cell receptor beta chain with many counts. Antigen specificity is unknown. The entry originates in a study of T cells in Graves' hyperthyroidism and ophthalmopathy. The CDR3 is 16 residues long. The germline CDR1 and CDR2 sequences are MNHNS and SASEGT. V was shortened by 2 bases and J by 4 bases, with 15 bases between the two germline ends. Amplification targeted TCR beta CDR3 regions from RNA transcripts. In the first-round RT-PCR of the TCR CDR3, the HTBI primer set was used. Each CDR3 protein gets one entry after TCRdb re-called the multiplex PCR reads with MiXCR. Among about 100,000 distinct CDR3 sequences, 16% were seen once, and the ten largest hold around 42%. Study results and caveats: Researchers found most expanded thyroid clonotypes above 0.001 in blood as well.

Sequencing was done on a sample of blood. The chain recombines TRBV6-1 with TRBJ2-1; perhaps TRBD2 as D (6 bases). This TCR was sampled from a woman between 50 and 59 years old with Graves' hyperthyroidism. The CDR3, as DNA: TGTGCCAGCAGTGAAATGGAGGGGAGTCGGTACAATGAGCAGTTCTTC. It yields the protein CASSEMEGSRYNEQFF.